These T cell receptor beta chains were read from a single sample in a study of blood T cell repertoires in COVID-19. This table comes from immunoSEQ multiplex PCR, and its TCRdb copy is limited to in-frame clones, with some not included. Altogether over 300,000 clones are present, roughly 90% being singletons, with the ten largest covering around 0.91%. The sample consisted of PBMCs or T cells enriched from blood (not recorded which). The receptors shown here come from a woman aged 25-40 years with acute COVID-19. Each CDR3 is given with its conserved first and last residue. D genes are given only for firm matches. Clone size is given for some rows only: seen once, a few or many times, or a class if the clone is expanded.

clone_size,j_call,d_call,v_call,cdr3_aa,cdr3_nt
NA,TRBJ1-5,NA,TRBV30,CAWSPGSHNQPQHF,TGTGCCTGGAGTCCAGGGTCTCACAATCAGCCCCAGCATTTT
NA,TRBJ2-1,NA,TRBV4-2,CASSQERGVGNEQFF,TGTGCCAGCAGCCAAGAGCGCGGGGTTGGCAATGAGCAGTTCTTC
NA,TRBJ2-3,TRBD2,TRBV27,CASSLFSGGAIGTQYF,TGTGCCAGCAGTTTATTTAGCGGGGGGGCGATCGGGACGCAGTATTTT
NA,TRBJ2-7,TRBD2,TRBV6-5,CASSDSDGGGEQYF,TGTGCCAGCAGTGACTCAGATGGGGGGGGCGAGCAGTACTTC
once,TRBJ1-1,NA,TRBV20-1,CSAPISTEAFF,TGCAGCGCCCCTATTTCCACTGAAGCTTTCTTT
once,TRBJ2-1,NA,TRBV24-1,CATARGGAYNEQFF,TGTGCCACCGCAAGAGGGGGGGCCTACAATGAGCAGTTCTTC
NA,TRBJ2-7,TRBD2,TRBV29-1,CSARRGGPVWGEQYF,TGCAGCGCTCGTCGCGGGGGGCCGGTTTGGGGTGAGCAGTACTTC
NA,TRBJ2-1,TRBD2,TRBV7-3,CASSSSGGVYNEQFF,TGTGCCAGCAGCTCAAGCGGGGGGGTTTACAATGAGCAGTTCTTC
NA,TRBJ2-3,TRBD1,TRBV9,CASSPTGGDTQYF,TGTGCCAGCAGCCCCACAGGGGGAGATACGCAGTATTTT
NA,TRBJ2-7,NA,TRBV18,CASSPIQGEQYF,TGTGCCAGCTCACCAATACAGGGCGAGCAGTACTTC
NA,TRBJ2-2,NA,TRBV6-5,CASSYGGTGELFF,TGTGCCAGCAGTTACGGGGGGACCGGGGAGCTGTTTTTT
NA,TRBJ2-1,NA,TRBV29-1,CSLRDFGQNEQFF,TGCAGCCTCCGGGACTTCGGGCAGAATGAGCAGTTCTTC
NA,TRBJ1-1,NA,TRBV2,CASSAFLIRTEAFF,TGTGCCAGCAGTGCATTTCTTATACGGACTGAAGCTTTCTTT
NA,TRBJ2-2,NA,TRBV5-6,CASSLDPGGGELFF,TGTGCCAGCAGCTTGGATCCAGGAGGCGGGGAGCTGTTTTTT
NA,TRBJ2-5,NA,TRBV28,CASSSTGTLETQYF,TGTGCCAGCAGTTCAACCGGGACTTTGGAGACCCAGTACTTC
once,TRBJ1-6,NA,TRBV5-1,CASSAGVGSPLHF,TGCGCCAGCAGTGCGGGGGTCGGGTCACCCCTCCACTTT
NA,TRBJ2-1,NA,TRBV20-1,CSASARVSYNEQFF,TGCAGTGCTAGTGCTCGGGTCTCCTACAATGAGCAGTTCTTC
NA,TRBJ2-2,NA,TRBV5-1,CASSHSRVGTGELFF,TGCGCCAGCAGCCACTCCAGGGTAGGCACCGGGGAGCTGTTTTTT
NA,TRBJ1-6,NA,TRBV3-1/TRBV3-2,CASSQVAGHNSPLHF,TGTGCCAGCAGCCAAGTGGCAGGGCACAATTCACCCCTCCACTTT
NA,TRBJ2-7,NA,TRBV5-6,CASSLDARGTVSYEQYF,TGTGCCAGCAGCTTGGATGCGAGGGGGACCGTTTCCTACGAGCAGTACTTC
NA,TRBJ1-1,NA,TRBV6-5,CASSYTPYLNTEAFF,TGTGCCAGCAGTTACACTCCTTATTTGAACACTGAAGCTTTCTTT
few,TRBJ1-4,NA,TRBV15,CATSRRPSGRTNEKLFF,TGTGCCACCAGCAGACGTCCGTCAGGACGGACAAATGAAAAACTGTTTTTT
NA,TRBJ2-2,NA,TRBV2,CASIRGFGTGELFF,TGTGCCAGCATAAGGGGATTCGGCACCGGGGAGCTGTTTTTT
few,TRBJ2-7,NA,TRBV29-1,CSVGDKPYSEQYF,TGCAGCGTTGGCGACAAACCTTATTCCGAGCAGTACTTC
NA,TRBJ2-3,NA,TRBV5-4,CASSFEGGSTDTQYF,TGTGCCAGCAGCTTTGAGGGTGGTAGCACAGATACGCAGTATTTT
NA,TRBJ2-1,TRBD2,TRBV24-1,CATPSPVAGHNEQFF,TGTGCCACCCCAAGTCCGGTAGCGGGACACAATGAGCAGTTCTTC
NA,TRBJ2-5,TRBD1,TRBV11-2,CASSLYRGRRETQYF,TGTGCCAGCAGCTTGTACAGGGGGCGCCGGGAGACCCAGTACTTC
NA,TRBJ1-4,NA,TRBV5-1,CASSPRGGATTNEKLFF,TGCGCCAGCAGCCCCCGGGGGGGGGCGACAACTAATGAAAAACTGTTTTTT
few,TRBJ1-1,NA,TRBV5-1,CASAGGSTGRDTEAFF,TGCGCCAGCGCTGGGGGATCTACAGGGAGGGACACTGAAGCTTTCTTT